This is a list of T cell receptor beta chains from one sample in a study of blood T cell repertoires in COVID-19. Using immunoSEQ multiplex PCR, the repertoire was profiled, and TCRdb retains in-frame clones only, with some absent. The table lists 80,000 or so clones, more than 60% of them singletons. Sequencing was carried out using peripheral blood. The source is a human donor in a cohort sampled during active COVID-19. Each CDR3 is given with its conserved first and last residue. The D gene is left open where the match is weak. Not every row has a clone size; where given, it reads once, few, many or a size class.

>TRBV27|TRBJ1-2|once|TRBD1
CASSLRQGAPYGYTF
TGTGCCAGCAGTTTAAGGCAGGGGGCTCCCTATGGCTACACCTTC
>TRBV19|TRBJ1-5|few|.
CASSLGRGYSNQPQHF
TGTGCCAGTAGCCTCGGGCGGGGATATAGCAATCAGCCCCAGCATTTT
>TRBV18|TRBJ1-1|few|TRBD1
CASSPGGQEAFF
TGTGCCAGCTCACCAGGGGGACAGGAAGCTTTCTTT
>TRBV5-1|TRBJ2-5|.|TRBD2
CASSYTQLAGAGETQYF
TGCGCCAGCAGCTACACGCAGCTAGCGGGGGCGGGGGAGACCCAGTACTTC
>TRBV7-6|TRBJ1-3|.|.
CASSQGPGFSGNTIYF
TGTGCCAGCAGCCAAGGGCCGGGGTTCTCTGGAAACACCATATATTTT
>TRBV5-1|TRBJ1-4|.|.
CASSLTADEKLFF
TGCGCCAGCAGCTTGACGGCGGATGAAAAACTGTTTTTT
>TRBV27|TRBJ2-7|.|.
CASSLPGAYEQYF
TGTGCCAGCAGTTTGCCAGGGGCCTACGAGCAGTACTTC
>TRBV7-9|TRBJ2-3|.|TRBD2
CASSLGLAGITDTQYF
TGTGCCAGCAGCTTAGGACTAGCGGGGATCACAGATACGCAGTATTTT
>TRBV28|TRBJ2-2|.|TRBD1
CASSLWTGFTGELFF
TGTGCCAGCAGTCTTTGGACAGGGTTCACCGGGGAGCTGTTTTTT
>TRBV7-8|TRBJ1-1|.|TRBD1
CASSFRTGGGNTEAFF
TGTGCCAGCAGCTTTAGAACAGGGGGTGGGAACACTGAAGCTTTCTTT
>TRBV10-3|TRBJ2-7|.|TRBD1
CAISAQTGPYEQYF
TGTGCCATCAGTGCCCAGACAGGGCCCTACGAGCAGTACTTC
>TRBV18|TRBJ1-1|.|.
CASSPRQGTEAFF
TGTGCCAGCTCACCTCGGCAGGGCACTGAAGCTTTCTTT
>TRBV3-1/TRBV3-2|TRBJ2-7|.|.
CASSQDRAGGSYEQYF
TGTGCCAGCAGCCAAGATCGGGCAGGGGGGTCCTACGAGCAGTACTTC
>TRBV4-1|TRBJ2-6|.|.
CASSQDSVYSSSGANVLTF
TGCGCCAGCAGCCAAGATAGTGTCTATTCTAGCTCTGGGGCCAACGTCCTGACTTTC
>TRBV28|TRBJ2-7|.|TRBD1
CASSSVPTGTYEQYF
TGTGCCAGCAGTTCTGTCCCGACAGGGACCTACGAGCAGTACTTC
>TRBV12-3/TRBV12-4|TRBJ2-3|.|.
CASRTGVADTQYF
TGTGCCAGCAGAACGGGGGTAGCAGATACGCAGTATTTT
>TRBV29-1|TRBJ1-4|.|TRBD1
CSVDGQDNEKLFF
TGCAGCGTTGATGGACAGGACAATGAAAAACTGTTTTTT
>TRBV11-2|TRBJ1-1|.|.
CASSFLGSSWTEAFF
TGTGCCAGCAGCTTTTTAGGGAGTTCTTGGACTGAAGCTTTCTTT
>TRBV5-1|TRBJ1-1|.|TRBD1
CASSLVGDSNTEAFF
TGCGCCAGCAGCTTGGTAGGGGACAGCAACACTGAAGCTTTCTTT
>TRBV6-2/TRBV6-3|TRBJ2-6|.|TRBD1
CASSKQGASSSGANVLTF
TGTGCCAGCAGTAAACAGGGGGCATCCAGCTCTGGGGCCAACGTCCTGACTTTC
>TRBV9|TRBJ1-2|.|TRBD1
CASSARTGPYGYTF
TGTGCCAGCAGCGCCCGGACAGGGCCCTATGGCTACACCTTC
>TRBV2|TRBJ1-5|.|.
CASSEGSQRMAQHF
TGTGCCAGCAGTGAAGGGTCTCAGCGGATGGCCCAGCATTTT
>TRBV28|TRBJ2-7|few|.
CASSSRGSTDF
TGTGCCAGCAGTTCCCGGGGGAGTACAGACTTC
>TRBV7-2|TRBJ2-7|few|.
CASSLVTVSSYEQYF
TGTGCCAGCAGCTTAGTGACAGTTAGCTCCTACGAGCAGTACTTC
>TRBV30|TRBJ2-3|.|TRBD2
CAWSTGMSSGGRGDAQYF
TGTGCCTGGAGCACCGGAATGAGTAGCGGGGGCCGGGGGGATGCGCAGTATTTT
>TRBV6-5|TRBJ1-2|.|TRBD1
CASILPGQGNYGYTF
TGTGCCAGCATCCTTCCGGGACAGGGGAACTATGGCTACACCTTC
>TRBV6-5|TRBJ2-5|.|.
CASSYSVAGRETQYF
TGTGCCAGCAGTTACTCCGTGGCAGGGAGGGAGACCCAGTACTTC
>TRBV2|TRBJ1-4|.|TRBD1
CASRYDRGLGTNEKLFF
TGTGCCAGCAGATACGACAGGGGGCTCGGAACTAATGAAAAACTGTTTTTT
>TRBV6-5|TRBJ2-7|.|TRBD2
CASTRLAGAYEQYF
TGTGCCAGCACCAGACTAGCGGGGGCGTACGAGCAGTACTTC
>TRBV24-1|TRBJ1-5|.|.
CATSDLSSNQPQHF
TGTGCCACCAGTGATTTGAGCAGCAATCAGCCCCAGCATTTT
>TRBV3-1/TRBV3-2|TRBJ2-5|.|TRBD2
CASSQDEGLAGGRGRETQYF
TGTGCCAGCAGCCAAGATGAAGGGCTAGCGGGGGGCCGGGGTAGAGAGACCCAGTACTTC
>TRBV29-1|TRBJ2-7|.|TRBD1
CSAGTAYEQYF
TGCAGCGCCGGGACAGCCTACGAGCAGTACTTC
>TRBV29-1|TRBJ2-7|.|TRBD1
CSVVGQGDYEQYF
TGCAGCGTTGTTGGACAGGGAGACTACGAGCAGTACTTC
>TRBV4-3|TRBJ2-7|.|TRBD1
CASSQQDRGSYEQYF
TGCGCCAGCAGCCAACAAGACAGGGGCTCATACGAGCAGTACTTC
>TRBV29-1|TRBJ1-1|.|.
CSARGGWDTEAFF
TGCAGCGCGAGGGGGGGTTGGGACACTGAAGCTTTCTTT
>TRBV27|TRBJ1-2|.|.
CASSLRSNNYGYTF
TGTGCCAGCAGTTTACGGTCTAATAACTATGGCTACACCTTC
>TRBV10-2|TRBJ1-1|.|TRBD1
CASQGARGTEAFF
TGCGCCTCACAGGGGGCTCGAGGCACTGAAGCTTTCTTT
>TRBV30|TRBJ1-1|.|.
CACYRDHTEAFF
TGTGCCTGTTACAGGGATCACACTGAAGCTTTCTTT
>TRBV6-5|TRBJ2-7|.|TRBD1
CASSYSRQGVYEQYF
TGTGCCAGCAGTTACTCTCGACAGGGTGTTTACGAGCAGTACTTC
>TRBV9|TRBJ2-5|.|.
CASSVAGTQETQYF
TGTGCCAGCAGCGTAGCAGGAACACAGGAGACCCAGTACTTC
>TRBV25-1|TRBJ1-6|few|.
CASRGTPNNSPLHF
TGTGCCAGCAGGGGGACACCCAATAATTCACCCCTCCACTTT
>TRBV3-1/TRBV3-2|TRBJ2-1|.|.
CASSPDTFSYNEQFF
TGTGCCAGCAGCCCGGACACTTTCTCCTACAATGAGCAGTTCTTC